One sample yielded the 32 T cell receptor beta chains listed below, sequenced in a study of T cells in Graves' hyperthyroidism and ophthalmopathy. Using RNA transcripts as the source, TCR beta CDR3 regions were amplified. The HTBI primer set served for first-round RT-PCR of the TCR CDR3. A single record per CDR3 protein comes from TCRdb applying MiXCR to the multiplex PCR reads. The sample lists approximately 620,000 distinct CDR3 sequences, around 14% occurring once. Sequenced: blood. The receptors stem from a woman in her twenties or thirties with Graves' hyperthyroidism that later progressed to Graves' ophthalmopathy.

The chain uses TRBV5-5 and TRBJ1-3; D not resolved. The CDR3 totals 15 residues. The V end was cut by 0 bases, the J end by 1 base, with 8 bases between. Looked up from germline, CDR1 is SGHKS and CDR2 is YYEKEE (reference sequence). The CDR3 DNA sequence: TGTGCCAGCAGCTTGGGGGCAGGATCTGGAAACACCATATATTTT. Protein: CASSLGAGSGNTIYF.

This clonotype occurred many times. This chain joins TRBV5-1 and TRBJ2-5; D perhaps matches TRBD1 (6 bases). The CDR3 has 16 amino acids. Trimming left V 0 bases short and J 0 bases short, with 12 bases between. CDR1 and CDR2 (germline): SGHRS, YFSETQ. The CDR3 DNA is TGCGCCAGCAGCTTGGGGGGACACGTAAACCAAGAGACCCAGTACTTC. It encodes CASSLGGHVNQETQYF.

This clonotype was seen repeatedly, ten times or more. This chain connects TRBV10-1 to TRBJ2-7; maybe TRBD1 (5 bases). The germline V gene encodes CDR1 WNHNN and CDR2 SYGVQD (reference sequence). Trimming took 8 bases from V and 6 from J, leaving 17 bases between them. The CDR3 is 13 amino acids. The CDR3 nucleotides read TGCGCCAGCTCAGGGTCGGTTTCGGGCGAGCAGTACTTC. Protein sequence: CASSGSVSGEQYF.

The V call is TRBV30, the J call TRBJ1-2; D is possibly TRBD1 (5 bases). Trimming shortened V by 0 bases and J by 8 bases, and 10 bases separated the two germline ends. The CDR3 is made up of 12 amino acids. The germline V gene encodes CDR1 GTSNPN and CDR2 SVGIG (reference sequence). The CDR3 region has the DNA TGTGCCTGGAGTGTCTCCCAGGGAGGCTACACCTTC. This encodes CAWSVSQGGYTF.

This clonotype came up once. This may be a read error: a much more frequent sequence differs by one nucleotide. The chain uses TRBV19 and TRBJ2-1; 10 bases are shared with TRBD2. This CDR3 contains 16 residues. CDR1 and CDR2 from the germline V gene are LNHDA and SQIVND (reference sequence). The ends lost 4 bases at V and 8 bases at J; junction bases unmatched: 11. CDR3 residues: CASSTSGTSAFYEQFF. In nucleotides, the CDR3 is TGTGCCAGTAGTACCTCCGGGACTAGCGCCTTCTATGAGCAGTTCTTC.

This clonotype was seen ten or more times. The chain combines TRBV24-1 with TRBJ2-2, with D unresolved. This CDR3 region has 12 residues. Germline V lookup: CDR1 KGHDR, CDR2 SFDVKD. V lost 9 bases and J lost 8, with 12 bases in between. This CDR3 is CATGHRSGELFF. CDR3 coding DNA: TGTGCCACCGGTCATCGTTCTGGGGAGCTGTTTTTT.

Ten or more counts support this clonotype. The V call is TRBV18, the J call TRBJ2-3, with TRBD2 matching 7 bases. Germline V CDR1 and CDR2: KGHSH, LQKENI. This CDR3 has 16 amino acids. With V trimmed by 2 bases and J by 4 bases, 9 bases remained unmatched. CDR3 protein: CASSPTGGSKADTQYF. The CDR3 nucleotides read TGTGCCAGCTCACCAACCGGCGGGAGCAAGGCAGATACGCAGTATTTT.

This clonotype was picked up many times. CDR3 nucleotide sequence: TGTGCCAGCAGCCTGAGGGGGTTCGTTAGAAATGAGCAGTTCTTC. Protein product: CASSLRGFVRNEQFF. The chain carries TRBV7-8 and TRBJ2-1; tentatively, D is TRBD1 (6 bases). Germline V gene sequence: CDR1 SGHVS, CDR2 FQNEAQ. Trimming pared 5 bases from V and 7 bases from J, leaving 18 bases between. The CDR3 runs to 15 residues.

This clonotype was seen ten or more times. V usage is TRBV27 and J usage is TRBJ2-4, with 7 bases matching TRBD1. CDR3 length: 16 amino acids. Germline CDR1 is MNHEY and CDR2 is SMNVEV (reference sequence). With 5 bases clipped from V and 1 base from J, the junction kept 8 bases outside the gene matches. The chain's CDR3 is CASSPDRASAKNIQYF. CDR3 in DNA: TGTGCCAGCAGTCCCGACAGGGCCTCGGCCAAAAACATTCAGTACTTC.

Concerning this clonotype: A read error may account for a junction end that differs from germline. The chain employs TRBV27 and TRBJ2-7; D uncertain. This CDR3 has 13 residues. Germline values: CDR1 MNHEY, CDR2 SMNVEV (reference sequence). The CDR3 bases are TGTGCCAGCAGTCCCGACGCCTCCGACGAGCAGTACTTC. Amino acids: CASSPDASDEQYF.

On this clonotype: A much larger clone differs by one base, so this may be a read error. This chain joins TRBV24-1 and TRBJ2-6; possible D gene TRBD1, 5 bases. CDR1 and CDR2 from the germline V gene are KGHDR and SFDVKD. CDR3 size: 16 residues. The CDR3 region is CATSDPGRAGASVLTF. For the CDR3, the DNA is TGTGCCACCAGTGATCCCGGCCGGGCTGGGGCCAGCGTCCTGACTTTC.

In its sample, this clonotype was seen a few times. V gene TRBV12-3 or TRBV12-4 combines with J gene TRBJ2-7, with 7 bases identical to TRBD1. V was clipped by 5 bases and J by 7 bases; unmatched bases: 5. The CDR3 runs 12 residues. Written as DNA, the CDR3 is TGTGCCAGCAGTCGGGACAGAAGGGAGCAGTACTTC. Translation gives CASSRDRREQYF.

This clonotype was seen repeatedly, ten times or more. V and J are TRBV28 and TRBJ2-2, with unresolved D. This CDR3 has 15 residues. With 6 bases removed from V and 0 bases from J, the gap between germline ends came to 11 bases. From germline, CDR1 is MDHEN and CDR2 SYDVKM. This CDR3 reads CASSPAGPNTGELFF. CDR3 in DNA: TGTGCCAGCAGCCCGGCCGGTCCGAACACCGGGGAGCTGTTTTTT.

This clonotype was seen ten or more times. The chain has TRBV7-8 and TRBJ2-6, with a possible D match to TRBD2 (6 bases). Trimming took 2 bases from V and 0 from J, leaving 14 bases between them. The CDR3 is 18 amino acids. Per the germline V gene, CDR1 is SGHVS and CDR2 is FQNEAQ. The CDR3 loop reads CASSLRLAMSSGANVLTF. In DNA, the CDR3 is TGTGCCAGCAGCTTAAGGCTAGCGATGAGCTCTGGGGCCAACGTCCTGACTTTC.

This clonotype was observed at least ten times. The chain has TRBV27 and TRBJ1-1; D is unclear. The CDR3 spans 13 residues. V was trimmed by 4 bases and J by 7 bases, leaving 13 bases between them. From germline, CDR1 is MNHEY and CDR2 SMNVEV (reference sequence). The CDR3 DNA reads as TGTGCCAGCAGTTCGCGGGAGGAGGTTGAAGCTTTCTTT. The encoded protein is CASSSREEVEAFF.

The V and J genes are TRBV20-1 and TRBJ2-3; no clear D. The CDR3 runs 16 residues. The germline gives CDR1 DFQATT, CDR2 SNEGSKA (reference sequence). V was shortened by 2 bases and J by 0 bases, with 15 bases between the two germline ends. CDR3 protein: CSARPPPGHSTDTQYF. The CDR3 DNA is TGCAGTGCTAGACCCCCCCCCGGCCACAGCACAGATACGCAGTATTTT.

The gene calls are TRBV24-1 and TRBJ2-7; possibly TRBD1 or TRBD2 for D (5 bases each). With 2 bases removed from V and 5 bases from J, the gap between germline ends came to 9 bases. The CDR3 consists of 13 residues. In germline, CDR1 is KGHDR, CDR2 SFDVKD. This CDR3 reads CATSDSRGDEQYF. CDR3 bases: TGTGCCACCAGTGATTCCCGAGGGGACGAGCAGTACTTC.

This clonotype was recorded many times. The V and J genes are TRBV2 and TRBJ2-6; TRBD1 matches at 8 bases. This CDR3 is 19 amino acids long. The germline V gene encodes CDR1 SNHLY and CDR2 FYNNEI. V shed 4 bases, J shed 3 bases, and the junction held 14 bases outside the gene matches. The CDR3 spells CASSVNVRGLKYGANVLTF. The CDR3 nucleotides read TGTGCCAGCAGTGTAAATGTCAGGGGGCTTAAGTATGGGGCCAACGTCCTGACTTTC.

V is TRBV30 and J is TRBJ1-2; D gene unclear. The CDR3 spans 11 residues. CDR1 GTSNPN and CDR2 SVGIG come from the germline V gene (reference sequence). The V end lost 2 bases, the J end lost 7 bases, and 8 bases lay between the germline ends. CDR3 region: CAWSSGFGYTF. The DNA of the CDR3 is TGTGCCTGGAGTTCAGGCTTTGGCTACACCTTC.

This clonotype was detected a few times. The CDR3 here is CASSSGTGGSGANVLTF. The CDR3 DNA reads TGTGCCAGCTCCTCCGGGACAGGGGGCTCTGGGGCCAACGTCCTGACTTTC. The genes are TRBV6-1 and TRBJ2-6; 11 nucleotides align to TRBD1. Germline assignment: CDR1 MNHNS and CDR2 SASEGT. The CDR3 totals 17 residues. V shed 8 bases, J shed 0 bases, and the junction held 6 bases outside the gene matches.

The chain carries TRBV12-3 or TRBV12-4 and TRBJ1-5, with TRBD1 identical over 8 bases. CDR3 length: 15 amino acids. V gave up 4 bases and J gave up 1 base; unmatched junction bases: 3. The CDR3 protein is CASSSGGWSNQPQHF. CDR3 nucleotides: TGTGCCAGCAGTTCAGGGGGCTGGAGCAATCAGCCCCAGCATTTT.

For this clonotype: A read error is possible here, since a much larger clone lies one base away. The chain recombines TRBV2 with TRBJ1-1; D is ambiguous. The CDR3 is 12 amino acids. Germline V gives CDR1 SNHLY, CDR2 FYNNEI. The V and J ends lost 7 bases and 3 bases respectively, with 9 bases between them. The CDR3, as DNA: TGTGCCAGCACCCGGACGGACACTGAAGCTTTCTTT. Its protein is CASTRTDTEAFF.

This clonotype showed up many times. The chain is built from TRBV12-3 or TRBV12-4 and TRBJ1-4; no clear D gene. The CDR3 loop spans 15 amino acids. V was pared by 1 base and J by 5 bases, with 11 bases between. CDR3 protein: CASSLVRTLNEKLFF. For the CDR3, the DNA is TGTGCCAGCAGTTTAGTCCGGACGTTAAATGAAAAACTGTTTTTT.

This clonotype occurred many times. The genes are TRBV7-2 and TRBJ2-3; D call uncertain. This CDR3 has 14 residues. CDR1 SGHTA and CDR2 FQGNSA come from the germline V gene. With 4 bases removed from V and 4 bases from J, the gap between germline ends came to 12 bases. CDR3: CASSWSLGADTQYF. In DNA form, the CDR3 reads TGTGCCAGCAGCTGGTCACTTGGGGCAGATACGCAGTATTTT.

This clonotype was picked up a small number of times. This chain joins TRBV28 and TRBJ1-5; no definite D call. The V gene's germline CDR1 is MDHEN and CDR2 SYDVKM. The ends were cut back, 7 bases at V and 6 bases at J, with 10 bases in the middle. The CDR3 extends over 12 amino acids. The CDR3 loop reads CASMGSGQPQHF. CDR3 coding DNA: TGTGCCAGCATGGGGAGCGGTCAGCCCCAGCATTTT.

This clonotype was counted ten times or more. CDR3 nucleotide sequence: TGTGCCAGCATATTAGACAGGGTAACCCCTTCCTACGAGCAGTACTTC. This translates into CASILDRVTPSYEQYF. The chain carries TRBV2 and TRBJ2-7, with 7 bases matching TRBD1. V shed 7 bases, J shed 1 base, and the junction held 13 bases outside the gene matches. CDR1 and CDR2 (germline): SNHLY, FYNNEI. This CDR3 is built from 16 residues.

This clonotype was observed many times. The CDR3 region is CASSPRDRTYEQYF. In DNA form, the CDR3 reads TGTGCCAGCAGCCCTCGGGACCGCACCTACGAGCAGTACTTC. The chain recombines TRBV11-3 with TRBJ2-7; D could derive from TRBD1 or TRBD2 (5 bases each). Germline CDR1 is SGHNT and CDR2 is YENEEA. The germline V and J ends were trimmed by 5 bases and 2 bases, with 13 bases remaining between them. This CDR3 region has 14 residues.

This clonotype has a single count. The V and J genes are TRBV18 and TRBJ2-3; the D gene is possibly TRBD1 (6 bases). Trimming stripped 6 bases from V and 6 bases from J, with 16 bases between. The CDR3 loop spans 14 amino acids. Germline V gene data show CDR1 as KGHSH and CDR2 as LQKENI. CDR3 residues: CASSPVGAGDTQYF. The CDR3 DNA reads TGTGCCAGCTCCCCAGTGGGGGCTGGGGATACGCAGTATTTT.

This clonotype was observed at least ten times. V and J are TRBV28 and TRBJ1-5, with TRBD1 matching over 10 bases. The CDR3 is 15 residues long. Germline lookup yields CDR1 MDHEN and CDR2 SYDVKM. The J segment lost 6 bases and the V segment lost 7 bases, leaving 9 bases of the junction unmatched. CDR3 region: CASNSGTGDSQPQHF. The CDR3 DNA reads TGTGCCAGCAACTCGGGGACAGGGGATAGTCAGCCCCAGCATTTT.

This clonotype was seen ten or more times. The chain combines TRBV5-6 with TRBJ1-1; D is undetermined. The germline V and J ends were trimmed by 2 bases and 0 bases, with 8 bases remaining between them. The CDR3 sequence is 14 residues long. Germline V CDR1 and CDR2: SGHDT, YYEEEE. The CDR3 nucleotides read TGTGCCAGCAGCTTCGGAGGAATGAACACTGAAGCTTTCTTT. This sequence encodes CASSFGGMNTEAFF.

This clonotype was observed at least ten times. The chain has TRBV24-1 and TRBJ1-1; D gene uncertain. Per the germline V gene, CDR1 is KGHDR and CDR2 is SFDVKD. This CDR3 is 10 amino acids long. Trimming cost V 12 bases and J 3 bases, with 7 bases left between them. The DNA for the CDR3 is TGTGCCCACCAATACACTGAAGCTTTCTTT. Its protein product is CAHQYTEAFF.

This clonotype has only a few counts. This may arise from a read error, as a much more abundant clone is one base away. The chain couples TRBV20-1 to TRBJ1-2; no definite D call. The V and J ends lost 0 bases and 7 bases respectively, with 24 bases between them. The CDR3 sequence is 17 residues long. Germline V gene lookup returns CDR1 DFQATT and CDR2 SNEGSKA (reference sequence). In DNA form, the CDR3 reads TGCAGTGCTAGAGATTCGGTTCTATTGAGGGATGTCGGTGGCTACACCTTC. Protein: CSARDSVLLRDVGGYTF.